This T cell receptor (beta chain) derives from a study of high-grade serous ovarian cancer treatment subgroups. Study findings and constraints: Repertoire similarity ranged roughly 0.11 to 0.8 between tumors of one patient.

Tumor tissue was taken before any definitive surgery or chemotherapy was given. Data came from immunoSEQ multiplex PCR; TCRdb stores just in-frame clones and leaves some out. The data hold about 16,000 clones, with roughly 70% observed a single time. Germline V lookup: CDR1 SEHNR, CDR2 FQNEAQ (reference sequence). With 4 bases removed from V and 6 bases from J, the gap between germline ends came to 15 bases. This CDR3 region has 14 residues. This clone was counted a few times. Its antigen is unknown. The chain recombines TRBV7-9 with TRBJ1-1; no firm D call. Material for sequencing was tumor tissue. This clonotype was sampled from a human donor with high-grade serous ovarian cancer. CDR3 DNA: TGTGCCAGCAGCTCGCTCGCACAGTGGGCTGAAGCTTTCTTT. Translation gives CASSSLAQWAEAFF.